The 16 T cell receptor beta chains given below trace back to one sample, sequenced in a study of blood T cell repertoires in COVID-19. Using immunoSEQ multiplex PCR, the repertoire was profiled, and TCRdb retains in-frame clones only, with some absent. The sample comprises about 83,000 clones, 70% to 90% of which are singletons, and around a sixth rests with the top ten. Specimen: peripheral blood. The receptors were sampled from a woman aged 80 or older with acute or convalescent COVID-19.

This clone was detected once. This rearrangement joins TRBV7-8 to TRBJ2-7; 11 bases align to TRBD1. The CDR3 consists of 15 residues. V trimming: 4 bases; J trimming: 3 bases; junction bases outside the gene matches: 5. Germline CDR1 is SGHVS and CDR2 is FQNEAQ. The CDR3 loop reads CASSSFGTGGYEQYF. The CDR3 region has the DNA TGTGCCAGCAGCTCCTTCGGGACAGGGGGCTACGAGCAGTACTTC.

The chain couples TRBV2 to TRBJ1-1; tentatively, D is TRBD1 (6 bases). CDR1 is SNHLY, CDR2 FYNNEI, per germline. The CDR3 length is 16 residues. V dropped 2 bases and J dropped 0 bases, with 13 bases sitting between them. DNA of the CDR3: TGTGCCAGCAGTGAAACCGGACAGATCATGAACACTGAAGCTTTCTTT. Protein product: CASSETGQIMNTEAFF.

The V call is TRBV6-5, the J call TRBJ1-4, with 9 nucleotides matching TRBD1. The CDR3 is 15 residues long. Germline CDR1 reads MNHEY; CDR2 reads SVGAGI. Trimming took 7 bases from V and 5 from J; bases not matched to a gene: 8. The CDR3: CASNTGGTGNEKLFF. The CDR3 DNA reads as TGTGCCAGCAATACGGGAGGGACAGGGAATGAAAAACTGTTTTTT.

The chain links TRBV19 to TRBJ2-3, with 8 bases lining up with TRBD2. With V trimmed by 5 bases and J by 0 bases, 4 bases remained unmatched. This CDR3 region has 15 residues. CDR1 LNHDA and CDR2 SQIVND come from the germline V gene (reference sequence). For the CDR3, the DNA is TGTGCCAGTAGTGTGAGCGGGGGAAGCACAGATACGCAGTATTTT. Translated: CASSVSGGSTDTQYF.

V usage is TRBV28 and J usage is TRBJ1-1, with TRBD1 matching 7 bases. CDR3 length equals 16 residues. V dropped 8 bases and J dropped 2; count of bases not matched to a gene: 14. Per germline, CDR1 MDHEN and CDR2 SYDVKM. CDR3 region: CASPSGTATTNTEAFF. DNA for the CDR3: TGTGCCAGCCCCAGTGGGACAGCGACGACCAACACTGAAGCTTTCTTT.

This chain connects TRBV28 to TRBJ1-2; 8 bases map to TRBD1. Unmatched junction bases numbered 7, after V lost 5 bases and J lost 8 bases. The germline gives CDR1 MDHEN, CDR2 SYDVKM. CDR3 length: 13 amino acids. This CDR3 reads CASSAQGAIGYTF. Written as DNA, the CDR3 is TGTGCCAGCAGTGCTCAGGGGGCGATAGGCTACACCTTC.

The CDR3 protein is CASSHDQGYEQYF. In nucleotides, the CDR3 is TGCGCCAGCAGCCATGATCAGGGATACGAGCAGTACTTC. The chain links TRBV4-3 to TRBJ2-7; a possible D gene is TRBD1 (5 bases). V lost 3 bases and J lost 4, with 10 bases in between. The CDR3 extends over 13 amino acids. Germline-derived CDR1 and CDR2 are LGHNA and YSLEER.

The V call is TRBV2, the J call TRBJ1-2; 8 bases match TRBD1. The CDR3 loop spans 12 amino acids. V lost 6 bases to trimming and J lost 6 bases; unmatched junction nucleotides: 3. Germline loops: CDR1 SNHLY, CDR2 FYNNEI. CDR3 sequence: CASREQGDGYTF. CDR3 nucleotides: TGTGCCAGCAGAGAACAGGGGGATGGCTACACCTTC.

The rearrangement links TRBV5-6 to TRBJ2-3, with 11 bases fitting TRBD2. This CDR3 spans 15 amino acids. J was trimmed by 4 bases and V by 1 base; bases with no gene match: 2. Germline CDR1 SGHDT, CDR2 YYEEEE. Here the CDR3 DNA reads TGTGCCAGCAGCTTGAGGACTAGCGGGCCAGATACGCAGTATTTT. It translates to CASSLRTSGPDTQYF.

As DNA, the CDR3 is TGTGCCAGCAGTGAAGGGACAGGGCATGCAGATACGCAGTATTTT. The encoded protein is CASSEGTGHADTQYF. This chain connects TRBV6-1 to TRBJ2-3, with 8 nucleotides matching TRBD1. Germline V lookup: CDR1 MNHNS, CDR2 SASEGT. V lost 1 base to trimming and J lost 4 bases; unmatched junction nucleotides: 4. This CDR3 is 15 amino acids long.

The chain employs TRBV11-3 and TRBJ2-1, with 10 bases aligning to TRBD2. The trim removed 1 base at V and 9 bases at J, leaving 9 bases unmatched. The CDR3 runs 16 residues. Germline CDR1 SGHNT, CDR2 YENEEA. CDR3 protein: CASSLGRLAGRSEQFF. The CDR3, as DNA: TGTGCCAGCAGCTTAGGACGACTAGCGGGCAGGAGTGAGCAGTTCTTC.

The CDR3 nucleotides read TGTGCCAGCAGTTTATATACAGGGGGGACGGAAAAACTGTTTTTT. It codes for CASSLYTGGTEKLFF. The chain combines TRBV27 with TRBJ1-4; 8 bases align to TRBD1. Germline CDR1 reads MNHEY; CDR2 reads SMNVEV (reference sequence). This CDR3 region has 15 residues. J lost 8 bases, V lost 1 base, and 6 bases had no gene match.

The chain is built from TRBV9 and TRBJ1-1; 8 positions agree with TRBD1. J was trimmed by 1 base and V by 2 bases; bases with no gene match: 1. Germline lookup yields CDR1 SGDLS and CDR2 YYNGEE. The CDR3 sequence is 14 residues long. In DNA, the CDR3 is TGTGCCAGCAGCGTGGACAGGGCGAACACTGAAGCTTTCTTT. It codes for CASSVDRANTEAFF.

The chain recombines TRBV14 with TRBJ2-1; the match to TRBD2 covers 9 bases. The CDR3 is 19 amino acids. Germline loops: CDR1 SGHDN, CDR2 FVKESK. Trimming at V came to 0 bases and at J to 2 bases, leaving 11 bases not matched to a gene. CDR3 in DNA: TGTGCCAGCAGCCAAGAAGGATCCCGGCTAGCGGGGCCCTACAATGAGCAGTTCTTC. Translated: CASSQEGSRLAGPYNEQFF.

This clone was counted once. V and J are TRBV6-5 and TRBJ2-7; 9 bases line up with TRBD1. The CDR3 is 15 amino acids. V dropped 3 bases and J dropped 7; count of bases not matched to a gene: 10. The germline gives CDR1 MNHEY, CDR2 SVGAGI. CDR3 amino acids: CASSYVGQGRGEQYF. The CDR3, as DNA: TGTGCCAGCAGTTATGTTGGACAGGGGAGGGGAGAGCAGTACTTC.

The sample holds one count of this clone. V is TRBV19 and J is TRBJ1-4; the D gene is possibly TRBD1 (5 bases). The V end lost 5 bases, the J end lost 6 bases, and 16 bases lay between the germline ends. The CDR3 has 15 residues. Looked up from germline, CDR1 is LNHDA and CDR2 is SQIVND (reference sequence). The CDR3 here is CASSPQFGAHEKLFF. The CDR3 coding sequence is TGTGCCAGTAGTCCCCAGTTTGGGGCCCATGAAAAACTGTTTTTT.